This T cell receptor (beta chain) was recorded in a study of T cell responses to AZD1222 COVID-19 vaccine. Study outcomes and limitations: Females made up more of the donors, who were largely white British, and clonal diversity may have come out too low. Dominant CD4 TCR responses targeted spike regions 160-218 and 743-854.

Second-dose schedules of about 4 or about 12 weeks were combined. A note on this clone: The antigen is undetermined.

CDR3 size: 15 residues. Trimming removed 0 bases at V and 2 bases at J, with 11 bases between. Germline V gene data show CDR1 as SGHNT and CDR2 as YYREEE (reference sequence). This table comes from immunoSEQ multiplex PCR, and its TCRdb copy is limited to in-frame clones, with some not included. The table includes about 130,000 clones, 75% to 90% detected once. The TCR was taken from an adult who received the AZD1222 COVID-19 vaccine. The source was peripheral blood, collected 28 days after the second AZD1222 dose. The chain uses TRBV5-4 and TRBJ1-2; unclear D gene. CDR3 loop: CASSLARGGNYGYTF. CDR3 nucleotides: TGTGCCAGCAGCTTGGCCCGGGGTGGGAACTATGGCTACACCTTC.